One and the same sample provided the 32 T cell receptor beta chains below, sequenced in a study of T cells in Graves' hyperthyroidism and ophthalmopathy. Authors of the study amplified TCR beta CDR3 regions from RNA transcripts. HTBI primers were employed in a first-round RT-PCR of the TCR CDR3. TCRdb reprocessed the multiplex PCR reads via MiXCR and lists one record per CDR3 protein. The repertoire has fewer than 200,000 distinct CDR3 sequences, over 15% of them found once; the top ten carry under 35%. The source material was blood. The receptor set was obtained from a woman aged 45-65 years with Graves' hyperthyroidism.

This clonotype was found a few times. The V call is TRBV4-3, the J call TRBJ2-3, with TRBD1 identical over 9 bases. J lost 1 base, V lost 1 base, and 3 bases had no gene match. This CDR3 contains 16 residues. Germline V gene sequence: CDR1 LGHNA, CDR2 YSLEER. This CDR3 is CASSQVRTGGTDTQYF. In nucleotides, the CDR3 is TGCGCCAGCAGCCAAGTCAGGACAGGGGGCACAGATACGCAGTATTTT.

This clonotype was seen ten or more times. The chain recombines TRBV18 with TRBJ2-1; perhaps TRBD1 as D (6 bases). V lost 0 bases, J lost 5 bases, and 11 bases lay in between. The CDR3 loop spans 15 amino acids. CDR1 and CDR2 from the germline V gene are KGHSH and LQKENI. The CDR3 spells CASSPPNRADNEQFF. The CDR3 DNA is TGTGCCAGCTCACCACCGAACAGGGCGGACAATGAGCAGTTCTTC.

This clonotype occurred a few times. The chain couples TRBV6-2 or TRBV6-3 to TRBJ2-5, with D tentatively TRBD2 (6 bases). V gave up 7 bases and J gave up 4 bases, with 16 bases separating them. Per the germline V gene, CDR1 is MNHEY and CDR2 is SVGEGT. This CDR3 contains 14 residues. The CDR3 bases are TGTGCCAGCACCTCTAGCTGGGGAGGAGAGACCCAGTACTTC. Translating gives CASTSSWGGETQYF.

This clonotype has more than one count but fewer than ten. CDR3 region: CSATAGANYGYTF. The CDR3 DNA sequence: TGCAGTGCTACGGCAGGAGCTAACTATGGCTACACCTTC. The chain joins TRBV20-1 to TRBJ1-2; D is ambiguous. V gave up 4 bases and J gave up 0 bases, with 9 bases separating them. CDR1 and CDR2 (germline): DFQATT, SNEGSKA (reference sequence). The CDR3 sequence is 13 residues long.

To note about this clonotype: The junction departs from the called germline gene at one end, perhaps through a read error. The chain uses TRBV18 and TRBJ1-4, with D uncertain. CDR3 length: 16 residues. The germline CDR1 and CDR2 sequences are KGHSH and LQKENI. The CDR3 nucleotides read TGTGCCAGCTCCCCACCGGGCGCAGCCAATAATGAAAAACTGTTTTTT. It translates to CASSPPGAANNEKLFF.

This clonotype showed up just a few times. J is TRBJ2-1 and V is TRBV16, with 11 bases aligning to TRBD1. This CDR3 is built from 16 residues. Germline values: CDR1 KGHSY, CDR2 FQNENV. J was trimmed by 3 bases and V by 4 bases; bases with no gene match: 5. The CDR3 spells CASSPGQGANYNEQFF. DNA for the CDR3: TGTGCCAGCAGCCCAGGACAGGGGGCGAACTACAATGAGCAGTTCTTC. Supplemented by reference TRBV16 and TRBJ2-1, the full variable domain reads GEEVAQTPKHLVRGEGQKAKLYCAPIKGHSYVFWYQQVLKNEFKFLISFQNENVFDETGMPKERFSAKCLPNSPCSLEIQATKLEDSAVYFCASSPGQGANYNEQFFGPGTRLTVL.

This clonotype was seen repeatedly, ten times or more. The rearrangement links TRBV18 to TRBJ1-3, with D maybe TRBD1 (5 bases). There are 15 residues in the CDR3. Germline lookup yields CDR1 KGHSH and CDR2 LQKENI. Trimming shortened V by 0 bases and J by 3 bases, and 9 bases separated the two germline ends. The CDR3 region is CASSPPGGYGNTIYF. CDR3 nucleotide sequence: TGTGCCAGCTCACCACCTGGGGGATATGGAAACACCATATATTTT. Drawing the rest from reference TRBV18 and TRBJ1-3, the complete variable domain is NAGVMQNPRHLVRRRGQEARLRCSPMKGHSHVYWYRQLPEEGLKFMVYLQKENIIDESGMPKERFSAEFPKEGPSILRIQQVVRGDSAAYFCASSPPGGYGNTIYFGEGSWLTVV.

This clonotype appeared many times. The chain carries TRBV19 and TRBJ1-3; weak D call: TRBD1 (6 bases). V lost 7 bases, J lost 4 bases, and 17 bases lay in between. This CDR3 is 15 amino acids long. In germline, CDR1 is LNHDA, CDR2 SQIVND (reference sequence). In nucleotides, the CDR3 is TGTGCCAGTACCTACGGACAGAGTCGCGGAAACACCATATATTTT. As protein: CASTYGQSRGNTIYF.

There are many counts of this clonotype. The rearrangement links TRBV18 to TRBJ1-1, with D maybe TRBD1 (5 bases). Germline V CDR1 and CDR2: KGHSH, LQKENI. Trimming took off 2 bases at V and 5 bases at J, with 15 bases between the two ends. This CDR3 is 15 amino acids long. CDR3 DNA: TGTGCCAGCTCACCAGACCAGGGAGGTGCGACTGAAGCTTTCTTT. It yields the protein CASSPDQGGATEAFF.

This clonotype was found many times. V and J are TRBV3-1 and TRBJ1-1, with D maybe TRBD1 (5 bases). CDR1 and CDR2 from the germline V gene are LGHDT and YNNKEL (reference sequence). The CDR3 has 14 residues. The V end lost 3 bases, the J end lost 4 bases, and 12 bases lay between the germline ends. The CDR3 DNA reads TGTGCCAGCAGCCACTTGGGCGGGGGCACTGAAGCTTTCTTT. This gives the protein CASSHLGGGTEAFF.

This clonotype was seen ten or more times. This rearrangement joins TRBV5-5 to TRBJ1-4, with D possibly being TRBD1 (6 bases). This CDR3 is built from 16 residues. With 4 bases removed from V and 8 bases from J, the gap between germline ends came to 21 bases. Germline values: CDR1 SGHKS, CDR2 YYEKEE (reference sequence). The CDR3 region is CASSPAWADSVEKLFF. The CDR3 nucleotides are TGTGCCAGCAGCCCGGCTTGGGCGGACAGCGTAGAAAAACTGTTTTTT.

Concerning this clonotype: The limits of the CDR3 on the DNA are not certain, so only TCRdb's listed CDR3 is given. The V and J genes are TRBV7-9 and TRBJ2-1; the table gives TRBD1 as D, unverified against the DNA. The V gene's germline CDR1 is SEHNR and CDR2 FQNEAQ (reference sequence). The CDR3 numbers 22 amino acids, ends counted. The CDR3: CASSFYICSALFRGRSYNEQFF.

The rearrangement joins TRBV10-3 to TRBJ2-7, with 10 bases matching TRBD2. The CDR3 sequence is 14 residues long. The germline gives CDR1 ENHRY, CDR2 SYGVKD. V shed 7 bases and J 3 bases; nucleotides not matched to a gene: 6. This CDR3 is CAIMRTSGGYEQYF. CDR3 DNA: TGTGCCATCATGCGGACTAGCGGAGGCTACGAGCAGTACTTC.

In this sample, this clonotype turned up many times. The V gene is TRBV3-1, the J gene TRBJ1-1; D unresolved. V was clipped by 4 bases and J by 5 bases, with 8 bases between them. Per germline, CDR1 LGHDT and CDR2 YNNKEL (reference sequence). This CDR3 has 12 residues. The CDR3 region is CASSRSVTEAFF. The CDR3 DNA reads as TGTGCCAGCAGCCGTTCGGTGACTGAAGCTTTCTTT.

The chain joins TRBV20-1 to TRBJ2-5, with D uncertain. The CDR3 loop spans 12 amino acids. V was cut by 0 bases and J by 2 bases, with 4 bases left in between. Germline V gene lookup returns CDR1 DFQATT and CDR2 SNEGSKA (reference sequence). CDR3 amino acids: CSARDQQETQYF. Here the CDR3 DNA reads TGCAGTGCTAGAGATCAACAAGAGACCCAGTACTTC.

This clonotype was observed at least ten times. The V and J genes are TRBV19 and TRBJ1-1; the D gene is possibly TRBD1 (5 bases). Between the trimmed V and J ends, which lost 6 bases and 4 bases, there was a span of 18 bases. The CDR3 is 15 amino acids. Germline V gene data show CDR1 as LNHDA and CDR2 as SQIVND (reference sequence). The CDR3 bases are TGTGCCAGTAGATACAGTGGGGGTGGTTTCACTGAAGCTTTCTTT. It translates to CASRYSGGGFTEAFF.

In this sample, this clonotype turned up a few times. The chain has TRBV7-8 and TRBJ1-5; TRBD1 agrees at 12 bases. V gave up 0 bases and J gave up 5 bases; unmatched junction bases: 2. Germline V CDR1 and CDR2: SGHVS, FQNEAQ. The CDR3 contains 16 residues. The CDR3 DNA reads as TGTGCCAGCAGCTTAGCCGGGACAGGGGGCTATCAGCCCCAGCATTTT. Translating it yields CASSLAGTGGYQPQHF.

This chain uses TRBV6-1 with TRBJ1-2; TRBD1 agrees at 11 bases. V lost 6 bases, J lost 7 bases, and 7 bases stayed unmatched. The V gene's germline CDR1 is MNHNS and CDR2 SASEGT. This CDR3 has 14 amino acids. The CDR3 protein is CASRLGQGAGGYTF. As DNA, the CDR3 is TGTGCCAGCAGGCTAGGACAGGGGGCCGGTGGCTACACCTTC.

This rearrangement joins TRBV28 to TRBJ1-2; tentatively, D is TRBD1 (6 bases). Between the trimmed V and J ends, which lost 6 bases and 4 bases, there was a span of 15 bases. Germline CDR1 is MDHEN and CDR2 is SYDVKM. The CDR3 loop spans 14 amino acids. CDR3 region: CASRTGGQGYGYTF. CDR3 in DNA: TGTGCCAGCAGGACGGGGGGGCAGGGCTATGGCTACACCTTC.

This clonotype was counted at least ten times. The CDR3 reads CASSLDVLASYEQYF. DNA for the CDR3: TGTGCCAGCAGCTTAGATGTATTGGCCAGCTACGAGCAGTACTTC. This chain links TRBV11-2 with TRBJ2-7; D gene uncertain. CDR1 and CDR2 from the germline V gene are SGHAT and FQNNGV. Deletions cut 0 bases from V and 3 bases from J, with 12 bases between. The CDR3 extends over 15 amino acids.

The V call is TRBV19, the J call TRBJ1-2, with 9 bases that match TRBD1. Germline-derived CDR1 and CDR2 are LNHDA and SQIVND (reference sequence). V shed 3 bases and J 7 bases; nucleotides not matched to a gene: 9. The CDR3 consists of 15 residues. CDR3 sequence (DNA): TGTGCCAGTAGTATTACCGGACAGGGGACGTCTGGCTACACCTTC. It codes for CASSITGQGTSGYTF.

This clonotype showed up many times. The chain combines TRBV7-9 with TRBJ1-2, with 7 positions matching TRBD1. V gave up 4 bases and J gave up 8 bases; unmatched junction bases: 7. The CDR3 spans 13 residues. Per germline, CDR1 SEHNR and CDR2 FQNEAQ (reference sequence). The CDR3 region is CASSYRGSNGYTF. For the CDR3, the DNA is TGTGCCAGCAGCTACAGGGGATCCAACGGCTACACCTTC.

Many counts were recorded for this clonotype. The V gene is TRBV28, the J gene TRBJ1-2; D unresolved. CDR1 is MDHEN, CDR2 SYDVKM, per germline. The CDR3 spans 12 residues. V lost 8 bases and J lost 5, with 12 bases in between. As DNA, the CDR3 is TGTGCCAGCTGGCAGACGGGGTATGGCTACACCTTC. The encoded protein is CASWQTGYGYTF.

This clonotype was picked up many times. The CDR3, as DNA: TGCAGCGTTGTAACGACAGGGGGAAAGACTAACTATGGCTACACCTTC. It encodes CSVVTTGGKTNYGYTF. V is TRBV29-1 and J is TRBJ1-2; 9 bases line up with TRBD1. This CDR3 spans 16 amino acids. The V gene end was trimmed by 4 bases and the J gene end by 0 bases; junction bases not matched to a gene: 9. Germline V CDR1 and CDR2: SQVTM, ANQGSEA. The full variable domain, with the rest looked up from reference TRBV29-1 and TRBJ1-2, is SAVISQKPSRDICQRGTSLTIQCQVDSQVTMMFWYRQQPGQSLTLIATANQGSEATYESGFVIDKFPISRPNLTFSTLTVSNMSPEDSSIYLCSVVTTGGKTNYGYTFGSGTRLTVV.

This clonotype has ten or more counts. The chain has TRBV28 and TRBJ2-4; the D gene is possibly TRBD2 (5 bases). Germline V lookup: CDR1 MDHEN, CDR2 SYDVKM. With 4 bases removed from V and 1 base from J, the gap between germline ends came to 17 bases. The CDR3 extends over 17 amino acids. The DNA for the CDR3 is TGTGCCAGCAGTTGGCCAGAGGGCCTGAAGGCCAAAAACATTCAGTACTTC. This sequence encodes CASSWPEGLKAKNIQYF.

This clonotype was counted many times. The V call is TRBV2, the J call TRBJ2-7, with TRBD1 matching 7 bases. Losses at the gene ends were 7 bases for V and 3 bases for J; bases not matched to a gene: 6. Germline lookup yields CDR1 SNHLY and CDR2 FYNNEI. The CDR3 totals 13 residues. The CDR3: CASTLTGVYEQYF. In DNA, the CDR3 is TGTGCCAGCACCCTTACAGGGGTCTACGAGCAGTACTTC. The variable domain in full, completed from reference TRBV2 and TRBJ2-7, reads EPEVTQTPSHQVTQMGQEVILRCVPISNHLYFYWYRQILGQKVEFLVSFYNNEISEKSEIFDDQFSVERPDGSNFTLKIRSTKLEDSAMYFCASTLTGVYEQYFGPGTRLTVT.

The J gene is TRBJ2-7, the V gene TRBV7-8; possibly TRBD1 for D (5 bases). Trimming took off 1 base at V and 6 bases at J, with 16 bases between the two ends. Germline assignment: CDR1 SGHVS and CDR2 FQNEAQ. CDR3 length: 15 residues. CDR3 in amino acids: CASSLEAGQNSEQYF. Written as DNA, the CDR3 is TGTGCCAGCAGCTTAGAGGCAGGACAAAACAGCGAGCAGTACTTC.

Ten or more counts support this clonotype. J is TRBJ2-5 and V is TRBV28; 7 bases are shared with TRBD2. The CDR3 is 15 amino acids. Germline CDR1 MDHEN, CDR2 SYDVKM. Losses at the gene ends were 5 bases for V and 4 bases for J; bases not matched to a gene: 10. The CDR3 nucleotides are TGTGCCAGCAGTCCCCCGGGGGGAAATCGAGAGACCCAGTACTTC. It yields the protein CASSPPGGNRETQYF.

In its sample, this clonotype was seen many times. The V call is TRBV12-3 or TRBV12-4, the J call TRBJ2-3; D is perhaps TRBD2 (6 bases). The CDR3 runs to 15 residues. The V end lost 4 bases, the J end lost 7 bases, and 18 bases lay between the germline ends. The CDR3 protein is CASSSPAGMTNTQYF. The DNA for the CDR3 is TGTGCCAGCAGTTCCCCCGCGGGGATGACTAATACGCAGTATTTT.

This sequence joins TRBV10-2 and TRBJ2-7, with 12 bases matching TRBD1. The ends lost 5 bases at V and 4 bases at J; junction bases unmatched: 6. This CDR3 has 15 residues. CDR1 and CDR2 from the germline V gene are WSHSY and SAAADI. This chain's CDR3 is CASSSGTGGVYEQYF. The CDR3 coding sequence is TGCGCCAGCAGTTCCGGGACAGGGGGCGTATACGAGCAGTACTTC.

This clonotype was counted between two and nine times. The V call is TRBV29-1, the J call TRBJ1-5, with TRBD1 matching over 10 bases. Trimming at V came to 6 bases and at J to 5 bases, leaving 7 bases not matched to a gene. The CDR3 covers 14 residues. The germline gives CDR1 SQVTM, CDR2 ANQGSEA. Here the CDR3 reads CSVAEGQGYQPQHF. The CDR3 DNA follows: TGCAGCGTCGCAGAGGGACAGGGGTATCAGCCCCAGCATTTT. Supplemented by reference TRBV29-1 and TRBJ1-5, the full variable domain reads SAVISQKPSRDICQRGTSLTIQCQVDSQVTMMFWYRQQPGQSLTLIATANQGSEATYESGFVIDKFPISRPNLTFSTLTVSNMSPEDSSIYLCSVAEGQGYQPQHFGDGTRLSIL.

This rearrangement joins TRBV2 to TRBJ1-2; D is possibly TRBD1 (6 bases). Per germline, CDR1 SNHLY and CDR2 FYNNEI. CDR3 length: 13 residues. Deletions cut 6 bases from V and 2 bases from J, with 10 bases between. The CDR3 region has the DNA TGTGCCAGCAGACAGGGTTTGAACTATGGCTACACCTTC. Its protein product is CASRQGLNYGYTF.